This T cell receptor beta chain originates from a study of T cell changes during pregnancy in multiple sclerosis. V gave up 5 bases and J gave up 4 bases; unmatched junction bases: 9. Germline V CDR1 and CDR2: SGHAT, FQNNGV. The CDR3 covers 16 residues. Profiling relied on immunoSEQ multiplex PCR, and the TCRdb table lists in-frame clones only, not all of them. The sample lists tens of thousands of clones, roughly 90% seen once, with about 1.8% in the top ten. The input for sequencing was peripheral blood, taken in the first trimester of pregnancy. The receptor comes from a female donor with multiple sclerosis, enrolled in a pregnancy study. The chain carries TRBV11-2 and TRBJ2-2; TRBD1 aligns across 8 bases. The CDR3 DNA reads TGTGCCAGCAGCCCCTTAACAGGGGGGCTCACCGGGGAGCTGTTTTTT. Translating gives CASSPLTGGLTGELFF.